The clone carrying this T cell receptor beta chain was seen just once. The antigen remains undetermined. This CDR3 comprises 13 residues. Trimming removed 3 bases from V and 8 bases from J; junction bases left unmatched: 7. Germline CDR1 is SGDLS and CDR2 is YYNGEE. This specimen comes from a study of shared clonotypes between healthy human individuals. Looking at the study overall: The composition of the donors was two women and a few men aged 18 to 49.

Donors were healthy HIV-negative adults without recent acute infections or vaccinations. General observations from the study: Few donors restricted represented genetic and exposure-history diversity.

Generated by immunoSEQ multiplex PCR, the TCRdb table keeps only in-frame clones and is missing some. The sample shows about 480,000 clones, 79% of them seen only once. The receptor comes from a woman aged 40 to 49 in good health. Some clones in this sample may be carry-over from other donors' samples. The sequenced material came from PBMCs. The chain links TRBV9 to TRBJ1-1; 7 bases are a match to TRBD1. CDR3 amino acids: CASSARDSTEAFF. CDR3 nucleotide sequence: TGTGCCAGCAGCGCGCGGGACAGCACGGAAGCTTTCTTT.